This TCR beta chain was captured by sequencing in a study of shared clonotypes between healthy human individuals. Study-level results: When compared with the clonotypes that were shared by all four sorted-subset donors, the non-shared clonotypes turned out to have lower generation probabilities.

The naive CD8 subset, CD45RO-negative cells positively selected for CCR7, excluded terminally differentiated effector memory CD45RA+ cells. Genomic DNA of each subset was evenly split across several immunoSEQ plates. Original data processing: ImmunoSEQ output held junction-only sequences without quality scores, so filtering differed. The data were produced by immunoSEQ multiplex PCR, yet TCRdb's version contains in-frame clones alone and is incomplete. For V, J and clone size, that table is used; D and trimming come from the DNA. The sample yields hundreds of thousands of clones, 80% to 95% seen once. As to this clone: Its target is not known.

The specimen was naive CD8+ T cells sorted from blood. This TCR came from a man aged 30 to 45 in good health.

In nucleotides, the CDR3 is TGTGCCAGTCACGGGGGAGGTGAGCAGTACTTC. Encoded protein: CASHGGGEQYF. V and J are TRBV7-8 and TRBJ2-7, with a tentative D call TRBD2 (6 bases). The CDR3 spans 11 residues. Germline V gene lookup returns CDR1 SGHVS and CDR2 FQNEAQ. Trimming shortened V by 9 bases and J by 7 bases, and 13 bases separated the two germline ends.